Listed here are 18 T cell receptor beta chains from one sample, sequenced in a study of response to subunit inactivated influenza vaccine. In TCRdb, the RT-PCR reads were re-called with MiXCR into one record per CDR3 protein. The sample has about 540,000 distinct CDR3 sequences; roughly 23% are singletons. The same data also contributed to another study, on T cells expressing NK-cell markers. That source reports: cDNA encoding TCR beta was synthesized via 5'RACE template switching incorporating UMIs.

The source material was CD4+ T cells sorted from PBMCs, sampled 12 days after vaccination. The receptors shown here come from a man aged 50-59 years who received an inactivated influenza vaccine.

This clonotype has a handful of counts. This chain joins TRBV6-1 and TRBJ2-1; TRBD2 matches at 10 bases. Germline V gene data show CDR1 as MNHNS and CDR2 as SASEGT. J was trimmed by 6 bases and V by 5 bases; bases with no gene match: 7. There are 15 residues in the CDR3. The CDR3 DNA reads TGTGCCAGCAGTAAACTAGCGGGACGTCGCAATGAGCAGTTCTTC. This translates into CASSKLAGRRNEQFF.

This clonotype was seen once. This sequence joins TRBV10-3 and TRBJ1-4; 8 positions agree with TRBD1. In germline, CDR1 is ENHRY, CDR2 SYGVKD. Trimming took 10 bases from V and 4 from J; bases not matched to a gene: 5. CDR3 length equals 13 residues. The CDR3: CASGTGRNEKLFF. CDR3 in DNA: TGTGCCAGCGGGACAGGCCGTAATGAAAAACTGTTTTTT.

The count of this clonotype is one. The V and J genes are TRBV7-3 and TRBJ2-5, with 14 bases matching TRBD2. The length of the CDR3 is 16 residues. Germline V gene sequence: CDR1 SGHTA, CDR2 FQGTGA. Trimming took 6 bases from V and 3 from J; bases not matched to a gene: 6. The CDR3 is CASSPGTSGSKETQYF. The CDR3 DNA reads TGTGCCAGCAGTCCCGGGACTAGCGGGAGTAAAGAGACCCAGTACTTC.

This clonotype showed up just a few times. V usage is TRBV25-1 and J usage is TRBJ2-1, with 8 bases identical to TRBD1. Looked up from germline, CDR1 is MGHDK and CDR2 is SYGVNS. This CDR3 has 16 amino acids. After removal of 4 bases from V and 9 bases from J, the junction contained 14 bases not matched to a gene. The CDR3 nucleotides read TGTGCCAGCAGTGCTTACAGGGGGAGATCGATTGGTGAGCAGTTCTTC. This sequence encodes CASSAYRGRSIGEQFF. Full variable domain (remainder filled in from reference TRBV25-1 and TRBJ2-1): EADIYQTPRYLVIGTGKKITLECSQTMGHDKMYWYQQDPGMELHLIHYSYGVNSTEKGDLSSESTVSRIRTEHFPLTLESARPSHTSQYLCASSAYRGRSIGEQFFGPGTRLTVL.

This clonotype has more than one count but fewer than ten. V gene TRBV7-6 combines with J gene TRBJ2-2; tentatively, D is TRBD2 (5 bases). CDR1 SGHVS and CDR2 FNYEAQ come from the germline V gene. V was shortened by 4 bases and J by 9 bases, with 12 bases between the two germline ends. This CDR3 region has 13 residues. The CDR3: CASSSRVGRELFF. The CDR3 nucleotides are TGTGCCAGCAGCTCCCGGGTCGGGAGGGAGCTGTTTTTT.

This clonotype was counted between two and nine times. This sequence joins TRBV7-9 and TRBJ1-4; D ambiguous. V lost 5 bases and J lost 6, with 16 bases in between. This CDR3 is 15 amino acids long. CDR1 SEHNR and CDR2 FQNEAQ come from the germline V gene (reference sequence). The CDR3 nucleotides read TGTGCCAGCAGCGTGGGTTCAAAGGCGGATGAAAAACTGTTTTTT. This translates into CASSVGSKADEKLFF. The full variable domain, completed using reference TRBV7-9 and TRBJ1-4, is DTGVSQNPRHKITKRGQNVTFRCDPISEHNRLYWYRQTLGQGPEFLTYFQNEAQLEKSRLLSDRFSAERPKGSFSTLEIQRTEQGDSAMYLCASSVGSKADEKLFFGSGTQLSVL.

This clonotype was seen a few times. The CDR3 protein is CASSGSGGQDYGYTF. CDR3 sequence (DNA): TGTGCCAGCAGTGGATCAGGGGGCCAGGACTATGGCTACACCTTC. This sequence joins TRBV28 and TRBJ1-2; 8 bases map to TRBD1. Trimming removed 5 bases from V and 3 bases from J; junction bases left unmatched: 8. The CDR3 has 15 amino acids. Germline CDR1 reads MDHEN; CDR2 reads SYDVKM.

This clonotype was detected a few times. The V gene is TRBV10-3, the J gene TRBJ2-7, with D perhaps TRBD1 (5 bases). V lost 10 bases and J 0 bases, leaving 10 bases between the germline ends. The CDR3 is made up of 12 amino acids. Germline V gene data show CDR1 as ENHRY and CDR2 as SYGVKD. DNA of the CDR3: TGTGCCAGCTGGGGCAGCTCCTACGAGCAGTACTTC. The encoded protein is CASWGSSYEQYF.

The chain joins TRBV9 to TRBJ2-1; 12 bases map to TRBD1. CDR3 size: 16 residues. V lost 1 base, J lost 2 bases, and 1 base stayed unmatched. In germline, CDR1 is SGDLS, CDR2 YYNGEE. The CDR3 here is CASSVRDRGPYNEQFF. DNA of the CDR3: TGTGCCAGCAGCGTAAGGGACAGGGGGCCCTACAATGAGCAGTTCTTC.

This chain joins TRBV7-3 and TRBJ2-1, with 7 bases matching TRBD1. In germline, CDR1 is SGHTA, CDR2 FQGTGA. The trim removed 6 bases at V and 14 bases at J, leaving 10 bases unmatched. This CDR3 spans 12 amino acids. CDR3 nucleotides: TGTGCCAGCAGGAACCCCGGGGACAGCGAGTTCTTC. This encodes CASRNPGDSEFF.

CDR3 in DNA: TGTGCCAGCAGAAGTGGCTCTCCTAGCGGCGAGCAGTACTTC. Its protein product is CASRSGSPSGEQYF. This chain links TRBV2 with TRBJ2-7; 7 nucleotides align to TRBD2. CDR3 size: 14 residues. V shed 6 bases and J 6 bases; nucleotides not matched to a gene: 11. Germline CDR1 SNHLY, CDR2 FYNNEI.

Many counts were recorded for this clonotype. The chain combines TRBV7-9 with TRBJ1-5; D uncertain. The CDR3 has 13 amino acids. The germline V gene has CDR1 SEHNR and CDR2 FQNEAQ (reference sequence). Trimming shortened V by 1 base and J by 5 bases, and 6 bases separated the two germline ends. The CDR3 sequence: CASSLVRDQPQHF. The CDR3 DNA follows: TGTGCCAGCAGCTTAGTTCGCGATCAGCCCCAGCATTTT.

This clonotype was counted a few times. DNA of the CDR3: TGTGCCAGCAGCCAAGGACAGGGGGACGAAAAACTGTTTTTT. It translates to CASSQGQGDEKLFF. The chain links TRBV4-2 to TRBJ1-4, with TRBD1 identical over 9 bases. Germline V gives CDR1 LGHNA, CDR2 YNFKEQ. This CDR3 contains 14 residues. V lost 1 base to trimming and J lost 8 bases; unmatched junction nucleotides: 2.

The V and J genes are TRBV7-2 and TRBJ1-1; D is ambiguous. The length of the CDR3 is 13 residues. The ends were cut back, 2 bases at V and 7 bases at J, with 11 bases in the middle. CDR1 and CDR2 from the germline V gene are SGHTA and FQGNSA. For the CDR3, the DNA is TGTGCCAGCAGCTTAAAGGTCTGGGTTGAAGCTTTCTTT. This sequence encodes CASSLKVWVEAFF.

V gene TRBV6-1 combines with J gene TRBJ1-1; the match to TRBD1 covers 8 bases. The CDR3 is made up of 15 amino acids. Germline V lookup: CDR1 MNHNS, CDR2 SASEGT. The V gene end was trimmed by 3 bases and the J gene end by 11 bases; junction bases not matched to a gene: 14. CDR3 nucleotide sequence: TGTGCCAGCAGTGAGGCCTCAGGGGGCGCGGGGTCGGCTTTCTTT. The encoded protein is CASSEASGGAGSAFF.

This chain links TRBV6-1 with TRBJ1-1; D not certain. CDR1 MNHNS and CDR2 SASEGT come from the germline V gene. Between the trimmed V and J ends, which lost 7 bases and 3 bases, there was a span of 9 bases. The CDR3 is 12 amino acids. The CDR3 reads CASKEGDTEAFF. DNA for the CDR3: TGTGCCAGCAAAGAGGGTGACACTGAAGCTTTCTTT.

The rearrangement links TRBV20-1 to TRBJ1-5; no firm D call. CDR1 and CDR2 (germline): DFQATT, SNEGSKA (reference sequence). The ends were cut back, 3 bases at V and 0 bases at J, with 9 bases in the middle. The CDR3 has 14 amino acids. CDR3 loop: CSASAGNSNQPQHF. Here the CDR3 DNA reads TGCAGTGCTAGCGCTGGAAATAGCAATCAGCCCCAGCATTTT.

This chain joins TRBV7-2 and TRBJ2-5; perhaps TRBD1 as D (5 bases). With 2 bases removed from V and 2 bases from J, the gap between germline ends came to 12 bases. CDR3 length: 15 amino acids. CDR1 and CDR2 (germline): SGHTA, FQGNSA. CDR3: CASSLYGHVQETQYF. In DNA, the CDR3 is TGTGCCAGCAGCTTATATGGACACGTACAAGAGACCCAGTACTTC.